This T cell receptor beta chain comes out of a study of early T cells in non-severe SARS-CoV-2 infection. About the research overall: Whole-blood bulk RNA, unsorted, was sequenced, and chains were unpaired.

Unique molecular identifiers were attached to individual cDNA molecules. Via MiXCR, TCRdb re-called the 5' RACE reads, giving one row per CDR3 protein. The table has around 80,000 distinct CDR3 sequences, 12% to 15% seen once; the top ten hold 1.4%. The germline V gene has CDR1 LGHDT and CDR2 YNNKEL (reference sequence). This CDR3 is built from 14 residues. Trimming removed 3 bases from V and 3 bases from J, with 11 bases in between. This rearrangement joins TRBV3-1 to TRBJ1-1, with D tentatively TRBD1 (5 bases). The sequenced sample was whole blood. The receptor comes from an adult who was a healthcare worker with PCR-confirmed SARS-CoV-2 infection or an uninfected control (not recorded which). CDR3 protein: CASSQIVGDTEAFF. CDR3 in DNA: TGTGCCAGCAGCCAGATTGTGGGGGACACTGAAGCTTTCTTT.